Listed here are 5 T cell receptor beta chains from one sample, sequenced in a study of identical twins. A single record per CDR3 protein comes from TCRdb applying MiXCR to the 5' RACE reads. This table has around 100,000 distinct CDR3 sequences, about 6% appearing once. The material sequenced was memory T cells sorted from blood. The receptors originated from a woman between 45 and 60 years old in good health.

This clonotype appeared many times. The chain couples TRBV12-3 or TRBV12-4 to TRBJ2-7; 9 positions match TRBD1. Losses at the gene ends were 2 bases for V and 3 bases for J; bases not matched to a gene: 11. CDR3 length: 17 amino acids. CDR3 nucleotide sequence: TGTGCCAGCAGTTTAAGAGCCCCCGGGACAGGGAACTACGAGCAGTACTTC. Protein sequence: CASSLRAPGTGNYEQYF.

This clonotype was detected many times. The V call is TRBV14, the J call TRBJ2-1; 11 bases line up with TRBD2. The CDR3 is 21 amino acids. The germline gives CDR1 SGHDN, CDR2 FVKESK. Unmatched junction bases numbered 18, after V lost 3 bases and J lost 2 bases. The CDR3 nucleotides are TGTGCCAGCAGCCAGATGCAGGTAGGGGCTAGCGGGAGGCTCCCCTACAATGAGCAGTTCTTC. Translation gives CASSQMQVGASGRLPYNEQFF.

The chain combines TRBV24-1 with TRBJ1-1, with 7 positions matching TRBD1. V shed 9 bases, J shed 1 base, and the junction held 4 bases outside the gene matches. The CDR3 is made up of 13 amino acids. The V gene's germline CDR1 is KGHDR and CDR2 SFDVKD. Here the CDR3 reads CATQGGANTEAFF. The DNA for the CDR3 is TGTGCCACCCAGGGGGGGGCGAACACTGAAGCTTTCTTT.

The sample holds a few counts of this clonotype. V gene TRBV6-2 or TRBV6-3 combines with J gene TRBJ2-7; TRBD2 aligns across 10 bases. The ends lost 0 bases at V and 3 bases at J; junction bases unmatched: 11. CDR1 MNHEY and CDR2 SVGEGT come from the germline V gene. The CDR3 runs to 18 residues. DNA of the CDR3: TGTGCCAGCAGTTACTCGGCTAGCGGGAGCCCCCGGGACTACGAGCAGTACTTC. Translated: CASSYSASGSPRDYEQYF.

This clonotype was counted at least ten times. The rearrangement links TRBV5-4 to TRBJ1-4; 9 bases agree with TRBD1. Germline-derived CDR1 and CDR2 are SGHNT and YYREEE (reference sequence). The V and J ends lost 6 bases and 8 bases, in that order; junction bases with no gene match: 5. The CDR3 runs 13 residues. The CDR3 loop is CASKGQGGEKLFF. In nucleotides, the CDR3 is TGTGCCAGCAAGGGACAGGGAGGAGAAAAACTGTTTTTT.